Here is one T cell receptor beta chain with its context. Its antigen is as yet unknown. This entry comes from a study of cytomegalovirus exposure and HLA in healthy donors. Overall study: Genotyping showed roughly 77% of 300 to 450 donors falling in the Caucasian-associated ancestry cluster.

Study-wide points: Testing in vitro showed three CMV-associated chains specific for CMV antigens. A list of 150 or so TCR beta chains associated with cytomegalovirus was given. Across HLA loci, a later analysis found differing TCR association rates, with DRB1 most and HLA-C fewest.

Primers: 60 Vbeta forward and 13 Jbeta reverse. Libraries were prepared by immunoSEQ multiplex PCR; TCRdb keeps only in-frame clonotypes and omits some of them. Among around 130,000 clones listed, approximately 57% were seen once. This sequence was found in a male donor in good health and CMV-seronegative. Material: PBMCs.

DNA of the CDR3: TGTGCCAGCAGCCACTCCCAGGGGGGAAATCAGCCCCAGCATTTT. Translating it yields CASSHSQGGNQPQHF. The chain is built from TRBV6-1 and TRBJ1-5; 7 bases match TRBD1. CDR1 and CDR2 (germline): MNHNS, SASEGT. V was pared by 6 bases and J by 4 bases, with 9 bases of the junction left unmatched. The CDR3 is 15 residues long.